This T cell receptor (beta chain) was obtained from a study of OX40 agonist ivuxolimab in advanced cancers. Study-wide background: At approximately 80% male, the cohort had a mean age of 60 years, ranging from about 23 to 79.

The germline V and J ends were trimmed by 5 bases and 0 bases, with 11 bases remaining between them. Looked up from germline, CDR1 is LGHNT and CDR2 is FRNRAP. This CDR3 comprises 15 residues. Data came from immunoSEQ multiplex PCR; TCRdb stores just in-frame clones and leaves some out. The sample yields roughly 40,000 clones, around 83% seen once. Whole-study findings and limits: Normalized T-cell clonal expansion was also low in a subset of nonresponders. CD4+ and CD8+ blood T cells expanded clonally by week 6 at 0.1 to 3.0 mg/kg.

About this clone itself: Its cognate antigen is unknown.

The clonotype comes from an adult with an advanced solid tumor such as melanoma, head and neck, liver or kidney cancer. Source: CD4+ or CD8+ T cells sorted from blood, taken in a trial of the OX40 agonist ivuxolimab. The V call is TRBV12-5, the J call TRBJ1-5, with D perhaps matching TRBD1 (6 bases). The CDR3 region has the DNA TGTGCTAGTGGTCTGGGGGGGCCTAGCAATCAGCCCCAGCATTTT. The encoded protein is CASGLGGPSNQPQHF.